These 17 T cell receptor beta chains came from one sample sequenced in a study of blood T cell repertoires in COVID-19. Assay used: immunoSEQ multiplex PCR; TCRdb lists only in-frame clones, some missing. The sample records around 150,000 clones, about nine tenths being singletons. Source material: peripheral blood. The receptors stem from a man aged 45-65 years with active or convalescent COVID-19.

The CDR3 coding sequence is TGTGCCACCAGTCCGGGACAGGGCATCTCCTACGAGCAGTACTTC. Translation: CATSPGQGISYEQYF. The J gene is TRBJ2-7, the V gene TRBV24-1; 9 bases fit TRBD1. CDR3 length: 15 amino acids. CDR1 and CDR2 from the germline V gene are KGHDR and SFDVKD. Trimming removed 6 bases from V and 0 bases from J; junction bases left unmatched: 5.

The chain carries TRBV2 and TRBJ1-5, with TRBD1 as a possible D gene (5 bases). CDR3 size: 15 residues. V dropped 6 bases and J dropped 6 bases, with 18 bases sitting between them. The germline V gene encodes CDR1 SNHLY and CDR2 FYNNEI. Written as DNA, the CDR3 is TGTGCCAGCAGGGGCGGTGGCGGAGGGGCTCAGCCCCAGCATTTT. Amino acids: CASRGGGGGAQPQHF.

CDR3 coding DNA: TGTGCCAGCAGCGCAAAGGCAGGGTATGGCTACACCTTC. As protein: CASSAKAGYGYTF. This chain connects TRBV7-3 to TRBJ1-2, with a weak D call TRBD1 (5 bases). Germline loops: CDR1 SGHTA, CDR2 FQGTGA. V was clipped by 5 bases and J by 5 bases, with 12 bases between them. CDR3 length: 13 residues.

This chain links TRBV7-6 with TRBJ2-3; 9 nucleotides align to TRBD1. The CDR3 spans 16 residues. J lost 3 bases, V lost 5 bases, and 9 bases had no gene match. Germline CDR1 SGHVS, CDR2 FNYEAQ. The CDR3 DNA reads as TGTGCCAGCAGCCGGAGACCGGGACAGGGTACAGATACGCAGTATTTT. This encodes CASSRRPGQGTDTQYF.

The chain links TRBV29-1 to TRBJ2-5; D remains ambiguous. The germline CDR1 and CDR2 sequences are SQVTM and ANQGSEA. Trimming took off 8 bases at V and 4 bases at J, with 11 bases between the two ends. There are 11 residues in the CDR3. The CDR3 DNA follows: TGCAGCCTGAGCGTTGGAGAGACCCAGTACTTC. Its protein is CSLSVGETQYF. Using reference TRBV29-1 and TRBJ2-5 for the parts outside the CDR3, the full variable domain is SAVISQKPSRDICQRGTSLTIQCQVDSQVTMMFWYRQQPGQSLTLIATANQGSEATYESGFVIDKFPISRPNLTFSTLTVSNMSPEDSSIYLCSLSVGETQYFGPGTRLLVL.

This chain uses TRBV3-1 (or the pseudogene TRBV3-2) with TRBJ2-1; D not resolved. The CDR3 is made up of 15 amino acids. From germline, CDR1 is LGHDT and CDR2 YNNKEL (reference sequence). The V and J ends lost 2 bases and 6 bases respectively, with 14 bases between them. The CDR3 is CASSQTDARSNEQFF. CDR3 coding DNA: TGTGCCAGCAGCCAAACCGACGCCCGGAGCAATGAGCAGTTCTTC.

This chain joins TRBV6-5 and TRBJ2-7; 7 bases fit TRBD2. Per germline, CDR1 MNHEY and CDR2 SVGAGI. J lost 5 bases, V lost 7 bases, and 5 bases had no gene match. This CDR3 region has 12 residues. The DNA of the CDR3 is TGTGCCAGCACACCGGGGAGGGACGAGCAGTACTTC. This translates into CASTPGRDEQYF.

The rearrangement links TRBV19 to TRBJ1-5, with unresolved D. This CDR3 is built from 14 residues. V shed 2 bases and J shed 1 base, with 6 bases lying between them. Germline-derived CDR1 and CDR2 are LNHDA and SQIVND (reference sequence). The CDR3 DNA is TGTGCCAGTAGTATAAAACGGAGCAATCAGCCCCAGCATTTT. Translation gives CASSIKRSNQPQHF. Supplemented by reference TRBV19 and TRBJ1-5, the full variable domain reads DGGITQSPKYLFRKEGQNVTLSCEQNLNHDAMYWYRQDPGQGLRLIYYSQIVNDFQKGDIAEGYSVSREKKESFPLTVTSAQKNPTAFYLCASSIKRSNQPQHFGDGTRLSIL.

The rearrangement joins TRBV4-1 to TRBJ2-7; perhaps TRBD2 as D (6 bases). The CDR3 consists of 16 residues. Germline lookup yields CDR1 MGHRA and CDR2 YSYEKL. V was shortened by 0 bases and J by 1 base, with 13 bases between the two germline ends. This chain's CDR3 is CASSQDRRVGSYEQYF. The CDR3 nucleotides are TGCGCCAGCAGCCAAGATAGGAGGGTAGGATCCTACGAGCAGTACTTC.

The genes are TRBV9 and TRBJ1-2; D possibly corresponds to TRBD1 (6 bases). The germline CDR1 and CDR2 sequences are SGDLS and YYNGEE. The length of the CDR3 is 13 residues. The V end was cut by 2 bases, the J end by 2 bases, with 7 bases between. The CDR3 DNA sequence: TGTGCCAGCAGCGTCACAGGGAACTATGGCTACACCTTC. As protein: CASSVTGNYGYTF.

The chain joins TRBV28 to TRBJ2-7; 7 nucleotides match TRBD1. The junction had 1 base not matched to a gene; V was cut back by 5 bases and J by 3 bases. This CDR3 has 12 residues. Germline loops: CDR1 MDHEN, CDR2 SYDVKM. The CDR3 bases are TGTGCCAGCAGTCACAGGGGCTACGAGCAGTACTTC. This gives the protein CASSHRGYEQYF.

This rearrangement joins TRBV14 to TRBJ2-7; the match to TRBD1 covers 7 bases. Per germline, CDR1 SGHDN and CDR2 FVKESK. Trimming removed 5 bases from V and 6 bases from J; junction bases left unmatched: 7. This CDR3 has 13 residues. CDR3 bases: TGTGCCAGCAGCGTGGGACAGTTTAGCGAGCAGTACTTC. Residues: CASSVGQFSEQYF.

This clone appeared a few times. The chain is built from TRBV27 and TRBJ1-1; D is possibly TRBD1 (5 bases). V gave up 1 base and J gave up 1 base, with 10 bases separating them. Germline loops: CDR1 MNHEY, CDR2 SMNVEV (reference sequence). The CDR3 runs 15 residues. CDR3 in DNA: TGTGCCAGCAGTTTATTCTGGGGCCGGAACACTGAAGCTTTCTTT. It yields the protein CASSLFWGRNTEAFF.

The J gene is TRBJ2-1, the V gene TRBV3-1 (or the pseudogene TRBV3-2); 7 positions match TRBD2. Germline V gene data show CDR1 as LGHDT and CDR2 as YNNKEL (reference sequence). V shed 1 base and J 4 bases; nucleotides not matched to a gene: 7. The CDR3 length is 16 residues. Here the CDR3 reads CASSQGPSGGYNEQFF. The CDR3 nucleotides read TGTGCCAGCAGCCAAGGGCCTAGCGGAGGGTACAATGAGCAGTTCTTC.

This chain links TRBV6-6 with TRBJ2-1; 16 bases match TRBD2. Germline V CDR1 and CDR2: MNHNY, SVGAGI (reference sequence). The CDR3 has 16 residues. V trimming: 4 bases; J trimming: 6 bases; junction bases outside the gene matches: 3. As DNA, the CDR3 is TGTGCCAGCAGTTGGGGACTAGCGGGAGGGGGCAATGAGCAGTTCTTC. Amino acid sequence: CASSWGLAGGGNEQFF.

V usage is TRBV24-1 and J usage is TRBJ2-5; TRBD2 aligns across 8 bases. CDR1 is KGHDR and CDR2 is SFDVKD in the germline V gene. Trimming cost V 5 bases and J 5 bases; bases outside gene matches: 12. There are 16 residues in the CDR3. The CDR3, as DNA: TGTGCCACCAGTGCATACACACTAGCGGCTCGGGAGACCCAGTACTTC. It encodes CATSAYTLAARETQYF.

The chain uses TRBV6-6 and TRBJ1-5; possible D gene TRBD1, 5 bases. Per the germline V gene, CDR1 is MNHNY and CDR2 is SVGAGI (reference sequence). The CDR3 is 15 residues long. Trimming shortened V by 7 bases and J by 6 bases, and 19 bases separated the two germline ends. DNA of the CDR3: TGTGCCAGCACCGACCCTCCCCCAAGGGGTCAGCCCCAGCATTTT. This codes for CASTDPPPRGQPQHF.